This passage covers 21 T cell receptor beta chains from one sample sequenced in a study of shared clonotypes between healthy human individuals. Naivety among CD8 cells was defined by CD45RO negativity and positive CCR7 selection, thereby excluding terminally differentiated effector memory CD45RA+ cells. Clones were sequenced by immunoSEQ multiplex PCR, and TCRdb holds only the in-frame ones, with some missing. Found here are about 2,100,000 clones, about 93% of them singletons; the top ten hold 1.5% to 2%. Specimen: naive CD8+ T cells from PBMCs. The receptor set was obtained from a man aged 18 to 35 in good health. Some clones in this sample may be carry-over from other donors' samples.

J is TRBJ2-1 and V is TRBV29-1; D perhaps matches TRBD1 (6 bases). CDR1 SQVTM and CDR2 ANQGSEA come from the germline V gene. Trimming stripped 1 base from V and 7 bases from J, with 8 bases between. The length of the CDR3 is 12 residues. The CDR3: CSVEGTDNEQFF. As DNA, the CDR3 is TGCAGCGTTGAAGGGACAGATAATGAGCAGTTCTTC.

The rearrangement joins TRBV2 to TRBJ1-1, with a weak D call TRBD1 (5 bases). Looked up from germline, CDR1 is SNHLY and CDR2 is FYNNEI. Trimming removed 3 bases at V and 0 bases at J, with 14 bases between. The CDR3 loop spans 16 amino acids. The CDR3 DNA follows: TGTGCCAGCAGTGATTTTGTGGGGGTCATGAACACTGAAGCTTTCTTT. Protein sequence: CASSDFVGVMNTEAFF.

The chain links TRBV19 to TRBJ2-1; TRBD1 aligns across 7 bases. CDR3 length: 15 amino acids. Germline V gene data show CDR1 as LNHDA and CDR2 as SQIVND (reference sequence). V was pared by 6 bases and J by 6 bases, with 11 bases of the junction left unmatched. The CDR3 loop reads CASSRRQGIGNEQFF. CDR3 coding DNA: TGTGCCAGTAGCCGTCGACAGGGAATAGGCAATGAGCAGTTCTTC.

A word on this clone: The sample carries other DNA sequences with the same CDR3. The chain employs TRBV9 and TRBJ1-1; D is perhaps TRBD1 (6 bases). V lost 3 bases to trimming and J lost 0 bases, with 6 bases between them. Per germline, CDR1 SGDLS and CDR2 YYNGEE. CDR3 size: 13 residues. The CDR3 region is CASSGTVNTEAFF. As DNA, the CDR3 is TGTGCCAGCAGCGGGACAGTGAACACTGAAGCTTTCTTT.

The CDR3: CASSPIHRYADTQYF. The CDR3 nucleotides are TGTGCCAGCAGTCCCATACACCGTTATGCAGATACGCAGTATTTT. The V call is TRBV27, the J call TRBJ2-3, with D unresolved. CDR1 MNHEY and CDR2 SMNVEV come from the germline V gene (reference sequence). The ends were cut back, 5 bases at V and 4 bases at J, with 16 bases in the middle. CDR3 length: 15 amino acids.

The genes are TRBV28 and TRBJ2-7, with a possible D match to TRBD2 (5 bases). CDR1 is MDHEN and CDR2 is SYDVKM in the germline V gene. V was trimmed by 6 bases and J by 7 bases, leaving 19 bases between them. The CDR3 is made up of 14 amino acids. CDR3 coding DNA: TGTGCCAGCAGCCCTTCGTTCTCGAAGCGGGAGCAGTACTTC. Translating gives CASSPSFSKREQYF.

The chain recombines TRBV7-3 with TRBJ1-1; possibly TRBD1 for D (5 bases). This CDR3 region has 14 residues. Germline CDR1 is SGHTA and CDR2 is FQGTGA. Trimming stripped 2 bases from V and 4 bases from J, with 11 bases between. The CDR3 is CASSLGRASTEAFF. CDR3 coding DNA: TGTGCCAGCAGCTTAGGCAGGGCCAGCACTGAAGCTTTCTTT.

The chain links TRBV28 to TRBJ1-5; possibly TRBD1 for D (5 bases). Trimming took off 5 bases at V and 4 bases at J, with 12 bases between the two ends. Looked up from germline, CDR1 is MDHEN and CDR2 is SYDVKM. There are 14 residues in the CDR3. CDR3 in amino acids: CASSPDGTNQPQHF. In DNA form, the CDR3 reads TGTGCCAGCAGTCCCGACGGGACGAATCAGCCCCAGCATTTT.

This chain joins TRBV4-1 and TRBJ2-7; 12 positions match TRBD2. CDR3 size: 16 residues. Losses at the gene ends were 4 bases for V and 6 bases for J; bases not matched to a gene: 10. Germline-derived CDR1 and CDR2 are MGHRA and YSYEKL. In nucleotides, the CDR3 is TGCGCCAGCAGCCTCAAACTGACTAGCGGGGGAGGCGAGCAGTACTTC. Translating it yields CASSLKLTSGGGEQYF.

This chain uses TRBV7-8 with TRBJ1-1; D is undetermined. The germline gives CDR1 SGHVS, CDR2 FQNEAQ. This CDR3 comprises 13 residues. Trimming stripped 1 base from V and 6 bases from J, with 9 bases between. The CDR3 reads CASSLEGWSEAFF. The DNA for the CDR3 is TGTGCCAGCAGCTTAGAGGGTTGGTCTGAAGCTTTCTTT.

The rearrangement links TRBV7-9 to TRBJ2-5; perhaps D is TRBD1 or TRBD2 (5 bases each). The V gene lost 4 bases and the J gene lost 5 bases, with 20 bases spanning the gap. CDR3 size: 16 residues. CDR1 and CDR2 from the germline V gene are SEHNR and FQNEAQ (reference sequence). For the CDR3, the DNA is TGTGCCAGCAGCTCTCAGCCCCTCGGGGCGGACGAGACCCAGTACTTC. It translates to CASSSQPLGADETQYF.

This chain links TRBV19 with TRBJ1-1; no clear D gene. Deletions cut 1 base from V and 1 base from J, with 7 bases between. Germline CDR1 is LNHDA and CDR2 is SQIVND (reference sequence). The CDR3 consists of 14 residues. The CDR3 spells CASSIVPRNTEAFF. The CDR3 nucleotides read TGTGCCAGTAGTATAGTGCCCCGGAACACTGAAGCTTTCTTT.

The CDR3 spells CASSASRREVETQYF. The CDR3, as DNA: TGCGCCAGCAGCGCAAGCAGGAGAGAGGTGGAGACCCAGTACTTC. The chain recombines TRBV5-1 with TRBJ2-5; D gene ambiguous. The CDR3 has 15 amino acids. Trimming pared 4 bases from V and 5 bases from J, leaving 18 bases between. The V gene's germline CDR1 is SGHRS and CDR2 YFSETQ.

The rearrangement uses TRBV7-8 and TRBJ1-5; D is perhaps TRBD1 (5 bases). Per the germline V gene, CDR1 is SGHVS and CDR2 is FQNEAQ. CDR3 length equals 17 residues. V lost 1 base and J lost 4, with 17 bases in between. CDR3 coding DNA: TGTGCCAGCAGCTTAGGCCAGGGAATGTATTGGAATCAGCCCCAGCATTTT. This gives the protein CASSLGQGMYWNQPQHF.

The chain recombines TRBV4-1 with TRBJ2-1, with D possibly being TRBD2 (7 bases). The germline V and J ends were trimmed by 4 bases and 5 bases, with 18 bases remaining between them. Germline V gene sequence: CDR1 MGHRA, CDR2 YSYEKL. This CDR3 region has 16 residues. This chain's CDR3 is CASSLRGQVGNNEQFF. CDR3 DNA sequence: TGCGCCAGCAGCCTGCGGGGGCAGGTTGGTAACAATGAGCAGTTCTTC.

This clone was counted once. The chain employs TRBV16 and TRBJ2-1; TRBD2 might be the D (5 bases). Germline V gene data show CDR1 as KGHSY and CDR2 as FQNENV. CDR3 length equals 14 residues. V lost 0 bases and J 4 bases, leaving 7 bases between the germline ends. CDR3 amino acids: CASSQSSGYNEQFF. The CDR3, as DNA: TGTGCCAGCAGCCAATCTTCGGGGTACAATGAGCAGTTCTTC.

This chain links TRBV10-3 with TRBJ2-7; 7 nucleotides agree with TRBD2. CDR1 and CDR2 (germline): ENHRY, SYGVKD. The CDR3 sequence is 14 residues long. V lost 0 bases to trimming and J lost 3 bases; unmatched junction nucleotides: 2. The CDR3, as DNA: TGTGCCATCAGTGAGTCGGGGGAGGGCTACGAGCAGTACTTC. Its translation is CAISESGEGYEQYF.

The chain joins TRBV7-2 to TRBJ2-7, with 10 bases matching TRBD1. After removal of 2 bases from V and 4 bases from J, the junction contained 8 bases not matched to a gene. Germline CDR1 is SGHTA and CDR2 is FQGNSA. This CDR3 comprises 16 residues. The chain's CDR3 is CASSLSVGQGRYEQYF. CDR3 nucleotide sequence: TGTGCCAGCAGCTTAAGTGTGGGACAGGGGCGGTACGAGCAGTACTTC. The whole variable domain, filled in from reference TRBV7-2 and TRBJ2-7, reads GAGVSQSPSNKVTEKGKDVELRCDPISGHTALYWYRQSLGQGLEFLIYFQGNSAPDKSGLPSDRFSAERTGGSVSTLTIQRTQQEDSAVYLCASSLSVGQGRYEQYFGPGTRLTVT.

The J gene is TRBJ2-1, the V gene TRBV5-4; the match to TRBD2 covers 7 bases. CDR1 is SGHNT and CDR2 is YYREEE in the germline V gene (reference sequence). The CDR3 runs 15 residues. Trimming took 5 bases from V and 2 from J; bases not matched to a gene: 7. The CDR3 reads CASRPSSGAYNEQFF. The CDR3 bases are TGTGCCAGCAGGCCCTCTAGCGGCGCCTACAATGAGCAGTTCTTC.

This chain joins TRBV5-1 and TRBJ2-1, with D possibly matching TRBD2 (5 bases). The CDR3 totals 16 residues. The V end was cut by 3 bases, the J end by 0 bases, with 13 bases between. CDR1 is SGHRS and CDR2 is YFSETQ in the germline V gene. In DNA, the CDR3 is TGCGCCAGCAGCTCGAAAGCGGCGATCTCCTACAATGAGCAGTTCTTC. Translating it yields CASSSKAAISYNEQFF.

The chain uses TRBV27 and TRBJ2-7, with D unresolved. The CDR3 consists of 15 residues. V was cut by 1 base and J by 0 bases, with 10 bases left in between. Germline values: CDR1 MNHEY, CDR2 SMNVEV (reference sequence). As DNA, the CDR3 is TGTGCCAGCAGTTTATTAAGGGCCCCCTCCTACGAGCAGTACTTC. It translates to CASSLLRAPSYEQYF.